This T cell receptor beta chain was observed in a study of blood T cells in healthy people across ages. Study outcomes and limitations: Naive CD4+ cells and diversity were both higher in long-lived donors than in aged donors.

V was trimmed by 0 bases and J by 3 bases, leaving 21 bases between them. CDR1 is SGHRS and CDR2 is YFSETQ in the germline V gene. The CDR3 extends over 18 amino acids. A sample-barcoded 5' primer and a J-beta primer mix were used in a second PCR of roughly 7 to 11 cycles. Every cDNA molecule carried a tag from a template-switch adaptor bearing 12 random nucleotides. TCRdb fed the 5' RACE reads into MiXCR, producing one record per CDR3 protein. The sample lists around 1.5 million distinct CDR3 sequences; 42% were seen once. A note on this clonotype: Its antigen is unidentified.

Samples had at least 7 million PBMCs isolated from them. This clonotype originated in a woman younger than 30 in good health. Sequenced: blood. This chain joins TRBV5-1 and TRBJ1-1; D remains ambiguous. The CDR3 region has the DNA TGCGCCAGCAGCTTGGAACCAGACGGTTTCTCCGTGGACACTGAAGCTTTCTTT. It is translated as CASSLEPDGFSVDTEAFF.